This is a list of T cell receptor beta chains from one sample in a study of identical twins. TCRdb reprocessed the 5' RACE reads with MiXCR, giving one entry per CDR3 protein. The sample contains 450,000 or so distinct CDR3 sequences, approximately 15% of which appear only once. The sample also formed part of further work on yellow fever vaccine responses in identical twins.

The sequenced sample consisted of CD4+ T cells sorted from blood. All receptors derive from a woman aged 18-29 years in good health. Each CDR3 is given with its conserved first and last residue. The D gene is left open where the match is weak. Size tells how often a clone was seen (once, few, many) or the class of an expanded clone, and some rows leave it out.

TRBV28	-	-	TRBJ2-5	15	TGTGCCAGCAATTTCTGGGACGGAACCCAAGAGACCCAGTACTTC	CASNFWDGTQETQYF
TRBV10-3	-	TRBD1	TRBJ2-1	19	TGTGCCATCAGTTTGCTAGACAGGGGGAGCCGGGTAAACGACAATGAGCAGTTCTTC	CAISLLDRGSRVNDNEQFF
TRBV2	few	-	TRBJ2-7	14	TGTGCCAGCAGCCCGAACAGGCTTCCCTACGAGCAGTACTTC	CASSPNRLPYEQYF
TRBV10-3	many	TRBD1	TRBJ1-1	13	TGTGCCATCAGTGACAGGGGGGACACTGAAGCTTTCTTT	CAISDRGDTEAFF
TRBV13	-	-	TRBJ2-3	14	TGTGCCAGCAGCTTGAGGGAAGGGGCAGATACGCAGTATTTT	CASSLREGADTQYF
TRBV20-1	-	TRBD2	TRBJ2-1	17	TGCAGTGCCACAGACCTGCTAGCGGGGGGCATCTACAATGAGCAGTTCTTC	CSATDLLAGGIYNEQFF
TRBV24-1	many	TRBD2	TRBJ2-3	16	TGTGCCACCAGTGAGGCGGGAGGGATTGCCACAGATACGCAGTATTTT	CATSEAGGIATDTQYF
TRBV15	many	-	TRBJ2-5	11	TGTGCCACCAGCAGAGAGACCACCCAGTACTTC	CATSRETTQYF
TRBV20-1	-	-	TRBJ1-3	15	TGCAGTGCTAGTTTGTCAGCTGGCTCTGGAAACACCATATATTTT	CSASLSAGSGNTIYF
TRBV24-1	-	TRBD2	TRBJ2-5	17	TGTGCCACCAGTGACTGGGGACTAGCGGGGGTCCAAGAGACCCAGTACTTC	CATSDWGLAGVQETQYF
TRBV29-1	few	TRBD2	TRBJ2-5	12	TGCAGCGTTGTGGGACTAGCGGAGACCCAGTACTTC	CSVVGLAETQYF
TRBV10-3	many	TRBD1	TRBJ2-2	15	TGTGCCATCAAGGGGACAGCTACGAACACCGGGGAGCTGTTTTTT	CAIKGTATNTGELFF
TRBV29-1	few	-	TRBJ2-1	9	TGCAGCGTTGAGGCTGAGCAGTTCTTC	CSVEAEQFF
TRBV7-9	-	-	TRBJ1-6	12	TGTGCCAGCAGCCAACCGTTGGGGGCTCTCCACTTT	CASSQPLGALHF
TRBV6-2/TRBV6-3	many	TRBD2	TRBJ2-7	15	TGTGCCAGCAGTTATCGGACTAGCGGGATTTCCGAGCAGTACTTC	CASSYRTSGISEQYF
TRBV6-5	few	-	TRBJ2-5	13	TGTGCCAGCAGTTCGGGTGGGGCAGGGACCCAGTACTTC	CASSSGGAGTQYF
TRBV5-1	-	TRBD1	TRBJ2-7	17	TGCGCCAGCAGCTTGGCCCCACAGGGGCCGGCAGCCTACGAGCAGTACTTC	CASSLAPQGPAAYEQYF
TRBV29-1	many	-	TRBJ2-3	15	TGCAGCGTTGAAGATGCGGCATCAGGACCCAGAATGCAGTATTTT	CSVEDAASGPRMQYF
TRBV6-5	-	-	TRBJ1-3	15	TGTGCCAGCAGTTACGGCCCGGGGCCTGGAAACACCATATATTTT	CASSYGPGPGNTIYF
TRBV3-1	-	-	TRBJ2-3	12	TGTGCCAGCAGCCACATCCAAGATACGCAGTATTTT	CASSHIQDTQYF
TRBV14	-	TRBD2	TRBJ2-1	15	TGTGCCAGCAGCCAAGAACGGACTAGCAGGGGTGAGCAGTTCTTC	CASSQERTSRGEQFF
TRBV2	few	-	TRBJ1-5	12	TGTGCCAGCAGTAAATCGTGGGAGCCCCAGCATTTT	CASSKSWEPQHF
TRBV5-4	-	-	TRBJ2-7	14	TGTGCCAGCAGCCGGGTTGGACCTCCTCACGAGCAGTACTTC	CASSRVGPPHEQYF
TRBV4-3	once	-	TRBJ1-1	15	TGCGCCAGCAGCCAACCCCAGGGAGGAAACACTGAAGCTTTCTTT	CASSQPQGGNTEAFF
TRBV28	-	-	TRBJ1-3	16	TGTGCCAGCAGTTTCAGTGACGGGGCCTCTGGAAACACCATATATTTT	CASSFSDGASGNTIYF
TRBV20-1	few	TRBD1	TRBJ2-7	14	TGCAGTGCTAGGACAGGGGGAGCTACCTACGAGCAGTACTTC	CSARTGGATYEQYF
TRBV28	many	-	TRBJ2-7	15	TGTGCCAGCAGTTTGCTGGGGATTACATCCTACGAGCAGTACTTC	CASSLLGITSYEQYF
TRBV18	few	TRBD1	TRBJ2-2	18	TGTGCCAGCTCACCACTCTTTTCGGGACAGGTGAACACCGGGGAGCTGTTTTTT	CASSPLFSGQVNTGELFF
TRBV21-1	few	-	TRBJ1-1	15	TGTGCCAGCAGCAAAGCAGGACTCCGGAACACTGAAGCTTTCTTT	CASSKAGLRNTEAFF
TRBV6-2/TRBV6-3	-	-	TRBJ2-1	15	TGTGCCAGCAGTTACCGACCAACAGGGTACAATGAGCAGTTCTTC	CASSYRPTGYNEQFF
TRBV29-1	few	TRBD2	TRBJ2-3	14	TGCACCTTATCGGGGGGTCGCGGCACAGATACGCAGTATTTT	CTLSGGRGTDTQYF
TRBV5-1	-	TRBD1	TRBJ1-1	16	TGCGCCAGCAGCCGGGACAGGGGGCCCCTGAACACTGAAGCTTTCTTT	CASSRDRGPLNTEAFF
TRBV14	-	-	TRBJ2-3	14	TGTGCCAGCAGCCAAGTTACGTCGGCAGATACGCAGTATTTT	CASSQVTSADTQYF
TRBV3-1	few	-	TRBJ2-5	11	TGTGCCAGCAGCCAGATGGAGACCCAGTACTTC	CASSQMETQYF
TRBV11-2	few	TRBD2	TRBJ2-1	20	TGTGCCAGCAGTTATAAGCCGGGACTAGCGGGAGTCGACTCCTACAATGAGCAGTTCTTC	CASSYKPGLAGVDSYNEQFF
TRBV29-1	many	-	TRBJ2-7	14	TGCAGCGCCGCACGGGGGACAGAGGGATACGAGCAGTACTTC	CSAARGTEGYEQYF
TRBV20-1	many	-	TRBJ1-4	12	TGCAGTGCTTCACAGGGAGGAGAAAAACTGTTTTTT	CSASQGGEKLFF
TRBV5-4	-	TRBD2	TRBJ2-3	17	TGTGCCAGCAGCTTAGGTGCGGGAGGGCCTGGAACAGATACGCAGTATTTT	CASSLGAGGPGTDTQYF
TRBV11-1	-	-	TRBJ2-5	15	TGTGCCAGCAGCTCCTGGGACCTGGGGGAAGAGACCCAGTACTTC	CASSSWDLGEETQYF
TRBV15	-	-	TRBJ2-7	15	TGTGCCACCAGCAGAGAGAGAGGTGGGGTATACGAGCAGTACTTC	CATSRERGGVYEQYF
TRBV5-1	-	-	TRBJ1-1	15	TGCGCCAGCAGCTTGGAGTGGGGACATGGGACTGAAGCTTTCTTT	CASSLEWGHGTEAFF
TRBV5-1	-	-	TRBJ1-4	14	TGCGCCAGCAGCTTGGGGGGATTAGGTGAAAAACTGTTTTTT	CASSLGGLGEKLFF
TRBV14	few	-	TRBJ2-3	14	TGTGCCAGCAGCCGCCTATTGGGCACAGATACGCAGTATTTT	CASSRLLGTDTQYF
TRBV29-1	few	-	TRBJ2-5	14	TGCAGCTCGGACACCCCAGGCGTACAAGAGACCCAGTACTTC	CSSDTPGVQETQYF
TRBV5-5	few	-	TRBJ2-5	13	TGTGCCAGCAGCTTGGGCCCTTGGGAGACCCAGTACTTC	CASSLGPWETQYF
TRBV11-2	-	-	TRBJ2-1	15	TGTGCCAGCATAAAAGATGGGATTAGGGGCAATGAGCAGTTCTTC	CASIKDGIRGNEQFF
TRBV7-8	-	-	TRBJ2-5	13	TGTGCCAGCCGCGCACGCGGGTCAGAGACCCAGTACTTC	CASRARGSETQYF
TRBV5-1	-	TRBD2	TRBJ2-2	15	TGCGCCAGCAGCTTGAAAGCGGGGGACACCGGGGAGCTGTTTTTT	CASSLKAGDTGELFF
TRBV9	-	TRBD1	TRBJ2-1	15	TGTGCCAGCAGCGCGTGGACAGGGGGTGTTAATGAGCAGTTCTTC	CASSAWTGGVNEQFF
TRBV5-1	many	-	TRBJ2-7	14	TGCGCCAGCAGCTTGGCCGGGACCTCCTACGAGCAGTACTTC	CASSLAGTSYEQYF
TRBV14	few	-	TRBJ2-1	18	TGTGCCAGCAGCCATCCCGGGGGCCCGGGGGGCTCCTACAATGAGCAGTTCTTC	CASSHPGGPGGSYNEQFF
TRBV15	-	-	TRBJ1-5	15	TGTGCCACCAGCAGAGATCCGGGCGGGTCTCAGCCCCAGCATTTT	CATSRDPGGSQPQHF
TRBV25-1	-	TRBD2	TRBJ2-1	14	TGTGCCAGCAGTGTGAGCGGGACGAAGAATGAGCAGTTCTTC	CASSVSGTKNEQFF
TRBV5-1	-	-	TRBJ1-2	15	TGCGCCAGCAGCTCCCAGGGGAGCCCTGACTATGGCTACACCTTC	CASSSQGSPDYGYTF